This T cell receptor beta chain comes out of a study of cytomegalovirus exposure and HLA in healthy donors. General study results and limits: The authors judged a highly shared variant cluster likely a sequencing artifact. There were reportedly fewer N-insertions in an Asian-associated ancestry cluster than the approximately 630-donor mean, in a later analysis. Indistinguishable V segments, including TRBV6-2 and TRBV6-3, were excluded. Later analysis suggested most CMV-associated TCR beta chains were HLA-restricted.

In regard to this clone: The antigen is unknown. This CDR3 is also generated by other DNA sequences in the sample.

Trimming removed 0 bases at V and 4 bases at J, with 4 bases between. Germline CDR1 is SGHRS and CDR2 is YFSETQ. This CDR3 comprises 13 residues. With 60 Vbeta and 13 Jbeta primers, the PCR was carried out. Profiled with immunoSEQ multiplex PCR; TCRdb holds only in-frame clones, not every one. The sample lists about 110,000 clones, 75% to 85% occurring once. This chain links TRBV5-1 with TRBJ2-2; D gene uncertain. What was sequenced was PBMCs. This sequence was found in a man between 50 and 59 years old in good health and CMV-seronegative. This chain's CDR3 is CASSLGGTGELFF. CDR3 DNA: TGCGCCAGCAGCTTGGGCGGCACCGGGGAGCTGTTTTTT.